This is a list of T cell receptor beta chains from one sample in a study of T-cell reconstitution after alpha-beta-depleted transplantation in children. TCRdb recomputed calls from the PCR reads with MiXCR, one row per CDR3 protein. This sample has around 500,000 distinct CDR3 sequences, with 9.5% to 15% found just once. This sample comprised PBMCs from the stem cell graft donor, obtained from the stem cell graft. The receptors stem from a human donor who donated a stem cell graft to a child with combined immunodeficiency. The CDR3 runs from the conserved cysteine through the conserved F or W. A D gene is named only where the DNA matches it firmly. The size of a clone is reported for some rows only, either as once, few or many, or as a class for expanded clones.

clone_size d_call v_call cdr3_aa
few NA TRBV6-2/TRBV6-3 CASSYQDNNEQFF
few NA TRBV6-1 CASSPRADWLRGYEQYF
NA NA TRBV6-2/TRBV6-3 CASSWTFEREQYF
many NA TRBV7-9 CASSPLGSNQPQHF
many NA TRBV7-2 CASSPPETGSYNEQFF
few TRBD2 TRBV6-1 CASSVPGGRASTDTQYF
NA NA TRBV27 CASSLNREIGPQHF
few NA TRBV5-1 CASSHGTSEAFF
few NA TRBV5-1 CASSLDRVWTGELFF
few TRBD2 TRBV7-3 CASSLTLAENEQFF
NA TRBD2 TRBV4-1 CASSQGPASGRTGELFF
many NA TRBV4-2 CASSQDLGGHETQYF
NA NA TRBV2 CASQWGPRSYEQYF
NA TRBD2 TRBV27 CASSWGGTYNEQFF
NA TRBD1 TRBV4-1 CASSQSGPLRRDRVSYEQYF
NA TRBD1 TRBV7-9 CASSHPGQGSYEQYF
NA NA TRBV7-3 CASSLSPGDTQYF
many NA TRBV5-1 CASSPEGVYGYTF
NA TRBD1 TRBV4-3 CASSQLGTAGNTIYF
few NA TRBV28 CASSLSAPGPTHEQYF
few NA TRBV7-2 CASSNGAVYEQYF
few NA TRBV6-5 CASSYAGIETQYF
NA NA TRBV13 CASSPMGSETPSYEQYF
NA NA TRBV18 CASCGQRDTDTQYF
few TRBD2 TRBV10-3 CAISDPGLAGDEQYF
NA TRBD2 TRBV19 CASSIGRGAGANVLTF
NA TRBD1 TRBV5-1 CASSTRQGVGQFNYGYTF
few NA TRBV29-1 CSVNFYNEQFF
NA NA TRBV5-1 CASSLFPGNIQYF
NA TRBD1 TRBV5-1 CASSFQPTGGNQETQYF
many NA TRBV4-3 CASSQGVGASTGELFF
few NA TRBV3-1 CASTSRPTTYEQYF
many TRBD2 TRBV25-1 CASSGRTREGVDTQYF